This TCR beta chain was identified during a study of molecular identifiers for immune sequencing clone quantification. Looking at the study overall: RNA from around 20,000 or 100,000 naive CD8 cells was split five ways in replicates, with four sequenced.

Trimming stripped 5 bases from V and 5 bases from J, with 9 bases between. The CDR3 sequence is 12 residues long. Germline CDR1 reads SGHDN; CDR2 reads FVKESK. TCRdb fed the PCR reads into MiXCR, producing one record per CDR3 protein. Of under 650,000 distinct CDR3 sequences in the sample, 15% to 20% are singletons; the top ten hold roughly 0.9%. This clonotype came up many times. Construction of naive CD8 libraries employed 20,000 to 1,000,000 sorted cells together with 10%, 30% or 50% RNA. Naive CD8 T cells were sorted as CD8+CD4-CCR7+CD45RA+. The sequenced sample consisted of naive CD8+ T cells from blood, with Jurkat cell RNA spiked in. Subset denoted: FACS-sorted CD8+CD4-CCR7+CD45RA+ naive T cells. V is TRBV14 and J is TRBJ1-1; D is unclear. The sequence was collected from a human donor in good health. Some libraries in this study had Jurkat cell RNA spiked in. The CDR3 bases are TGTGCCAGCAGCTACGAGTGGACTGAAGCTTTCTTT. Its protein is CASSYEWTEAFF.